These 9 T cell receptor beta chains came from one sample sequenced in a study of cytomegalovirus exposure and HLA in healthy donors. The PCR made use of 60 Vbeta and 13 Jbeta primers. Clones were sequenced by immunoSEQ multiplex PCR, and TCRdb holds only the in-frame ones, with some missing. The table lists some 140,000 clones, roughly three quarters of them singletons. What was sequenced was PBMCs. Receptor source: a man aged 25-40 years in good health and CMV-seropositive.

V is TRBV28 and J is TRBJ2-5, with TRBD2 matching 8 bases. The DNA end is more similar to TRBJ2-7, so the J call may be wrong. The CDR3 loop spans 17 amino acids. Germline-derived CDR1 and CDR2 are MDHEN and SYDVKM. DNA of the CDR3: TGTGCCAGCAGTCCTATTCGGGGGGGGACACCAGGCTACGAGCAGTACTTC. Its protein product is CASSPIRGGTPGYEQYF.

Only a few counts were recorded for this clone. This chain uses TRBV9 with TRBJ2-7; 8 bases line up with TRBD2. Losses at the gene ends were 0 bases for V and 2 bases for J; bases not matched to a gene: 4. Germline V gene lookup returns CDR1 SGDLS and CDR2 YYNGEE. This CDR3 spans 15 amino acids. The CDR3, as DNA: TGTGCCAGCAGCGTAGCCCCCGGGAGGGCCTACGAGCAGTACTTC. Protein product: CASSVAPGRAYEQYF. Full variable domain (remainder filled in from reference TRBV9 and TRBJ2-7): DSGVTQTPKHLITATGQRVTLRCSPRSGDLSVYWYQQSLDQGLQFLIQYYNGEERAKGNILERFSAQQFPDLHSELNLSSLELGDSALYFCASSVAPGRAYEQYFGPGTRLTVT.

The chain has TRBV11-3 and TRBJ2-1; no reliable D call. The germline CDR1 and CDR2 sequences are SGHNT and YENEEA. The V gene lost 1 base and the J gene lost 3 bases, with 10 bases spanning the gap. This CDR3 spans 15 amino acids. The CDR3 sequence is CASSLGLTVYNEQFF. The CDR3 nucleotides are TGTGCCAGCAGCTTAGGCCTAACCGTCTACAATGAGCAGTTCTTC.

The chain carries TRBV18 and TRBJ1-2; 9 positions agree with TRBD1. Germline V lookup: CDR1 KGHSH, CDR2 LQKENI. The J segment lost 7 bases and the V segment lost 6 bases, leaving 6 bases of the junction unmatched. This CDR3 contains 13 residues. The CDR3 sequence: CASSLQGAGGYTF. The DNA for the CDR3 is TGTGCCAGCTCCCTACAGGGGGCAGGTGGCTACACCTTC.

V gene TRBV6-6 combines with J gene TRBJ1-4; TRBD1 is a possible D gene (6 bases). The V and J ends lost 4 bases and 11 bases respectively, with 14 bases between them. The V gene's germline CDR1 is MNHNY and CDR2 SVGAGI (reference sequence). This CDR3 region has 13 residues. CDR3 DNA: TGTGCCAGCAGTTTTGGAGACAGGCGGAAACTGTTTTTT. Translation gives CASSFGDRRKLFF.

The CDR3 DNA reads as TGTGCCAGCAGCCCAAACAGGGTTGTAAGTGATGAAGCTTTCTTT. It yields the protein CASSPNRVVSDEAFF. J is TRBJ1-1 and V is TRBV5-8; perhaps TRBD1 as D (6 bases). V lost 4 bases and J lost 7, with 20 bases in between. This CDR3 contains 15 residues. The germline CDR1 and CDR2 sequences are SGHTS and YDEGEE.

CDR3 bases: TGCGCCAGCAGTCAATCTTTTGGGACAGGGGACCGGAACACTGAAGCTTTCTTT. Its translation is CASSQSFGTGDRNTEAFF. This chain uses TRBV23-1 with TRBJ1-1; 10 bases are shared with TRBD1. TRBV23-1 falls under the ORF class, with uncertain function. The CDR3 totals 18 residues. J lost 1 base, V lost 0 bases, and 8 bases had no gene match.

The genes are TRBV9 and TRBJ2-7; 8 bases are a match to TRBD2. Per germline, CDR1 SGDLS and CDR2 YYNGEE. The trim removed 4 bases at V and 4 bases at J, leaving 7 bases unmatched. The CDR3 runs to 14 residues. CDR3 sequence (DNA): TGTGCCAGCAGCTTAGGACTAGCTACTTACGAGCAGTACTTC. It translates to CASSLGLATYEQYF.

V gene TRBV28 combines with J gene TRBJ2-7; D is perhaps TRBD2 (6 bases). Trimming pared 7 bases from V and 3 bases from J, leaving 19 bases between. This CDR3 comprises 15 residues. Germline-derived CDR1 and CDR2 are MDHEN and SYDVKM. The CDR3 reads CASIPGGAGSYEQYF. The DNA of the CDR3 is TGTGCCAGCATCCCCGGGGGAGCGGGTAGCTACGAGCAGTACTTC.